Reported below is one T cell receptor beta chain. Its specific antigen is unknown. The sample holds no much larger clone one base away, and base qualities are not on file. The instrument given in TCRdb is Illumina HiSeq 1500. Using fastp at Q25 and MiXCR, TCRdb reprocessed the public reads and kept productive beta chains. Rows are combined by CDR3 protein, so each entry shows the most common genes and DNA. The sample profile shows about 680,000 distinct CDR3 sequences; 20% to 25% of them were found once. The ten biggest clones cover 6.5% to 10% of the sample. The data were obtained in a study of T cell repertoires in cytomegalovirus infection (dated by TCRdb to about 2019). Concerning the study at large: Because public TCR beta signatures pointed to carriage of CMV infection together with the matching HLA type, the HLA type of each donor mattered for the analysis.

Trimming takes 2 bases from V and 5 bases from J, and the germline ends sit 13 bases apart. The CDR3 covers 14 residues, taking in both the cysteine and the phenylalanine. Only the CDR3 region is kept as DNA, spanning 42 bases read in frame from base 1. From a lookup of the germline V gene (reference sequence), CDR1 and CDR2 are MNHEY and SMNVEV. Study-wide conclusions, independent of this receptor: Cumulative frequency of public TCR beta family members discriminated carriers of CMV infection plus the relevant HLA type in this cohort and an independent approximately 370-donor cohort. The ex vivo response was dominated by HLA-C-restricted CMV-specific TCR beta clonotypes, and the single most frequent clonotype in two of eight donors was supplied by these HLA-C-restricted clonotypes.

The V and J genes are TRBV27 and TRBJ2-7; TRBD1 is a possible D gene, resting on 5 matching bases. Sequencing used CD8+ T cells from PBMCs. The receptor's source is a human donor in good health (CMV status not recorded). Some clones in this sample may be carry-over from other donors' samples. The nucleotide sequence reads as follows: TGTGCCAGCAGTTTAGGTGCAGGGATCCACGAGCAGTACTTC. This gives the protein CASSLGAGIHEQYF.